These 23 T cell receptor beta chains were sequenced from one sample in a study of identical twins (TCRdb year 2016). The library was produced with 5' RACE. Sequencing took place on an Illumina HiSeq 2000. TCRdb reworked the public reads: Q25 trimming with fastp, MiXCR clone assembly, productive beta chains retained. Rows matching on CDR3 protein sequence are summarized as one entry with the most common DNA and genes. The sample data list about 730,000 distinct CDR3 sequences, and about 20% of these were observed just once. Around 4.4% of the sample comes from the top ten. These data also featured in a second study, about T cells expressing NK-cell markers.

The specimen sequenced was PBMCs. The source of these receptors is a woman aged 18-29 years in good health.

The rearrangement uses TRBV7-2 and TRBJ2-7, with D perhaps TRBD1 or TRBD2 (5 bases each). Germline values: CDR1 SGHTA, CDR2 FQGNSA. This CDR3 region has 15 residues. The germline V and J ends were trimmed by 2 bases and 1 base, with 12 bases remaining between them. CDR3 amino acids: CASSLNRDASYEQYF. CDR3 sequence (DNA): TGTGCCAGCAGCTTAAATCGGGACGCTTCCTACGAGCAGTACTTC. The full variable domain, with the rest looked up from reference TRBV7-2 and TRBJ2-7, is GAGVSQSPSNKVTEKGKDVELRCDPISGHTALYWYRQSLGQGLEFLIYFQGNSAPDKSGLPSDRFSAERTGGSVSTLTIQRTQQEDSAVYLCASSLNRDASYEQYFGPGTRLTVT.

There are many counts of this clonotype. The CDR3 DNA sequence: TGTGCCAGCAGTCAGGACGCTAGCTCCTACGAGCAGTACTTC. It specifies CASSQDASSYEQYF. V is TRBV4-2 and J is TRBJ2-7; D gene ambiguous. The ends were cut back, 6 bases at V and 0 bases at J, with 12 bases in the middle. This CDR3 has 14 residues. Germline CDR1 is LGHNA and CDR2 is YNFKEQ.

There are a few counts of this clonotype. The J gene is TRBJ2-7, the V gene TRBV20-1; TRBD1 matches 7 bases. Trimming cost V 4 bases and J 5 bases; bases outside gene matches: 5. This CDR3 is 12 amino acids long. Germline V gene sequence: CDR1 DFQATT, CDR2 SNEGSKA (reference sequence). In DNA form, the CDR3 reads TGCAGTGCTATCCGGGACAGCAACGAGCAGTACTTC. Its protein is CSAIRDSNEQYF.

This clonotype has at least ten counts. The chain employs TRBV12-3 or TRBV12-4 and TRBJ1-5; possible D gene TRBD1, 6 bases. Trimming took off 0 bases at V and 0 bases at J, with 15 bases between the two ends. The CDR3 loop spans 18 amino acids. The CDR3 coding sequence is TGTGCCAGCAGTTTAGCGTGGTATGGGGGCCATAGCAATCAGCCCCAGCATTTT. It translates to CASSLAWYGGHSNQPQHF.

This clonotype showed up many times. This rearrangement joins TRBV5-1 to TRBJ1-5; TRBD1 matches at 8 bases. CDR1 is SGHRS and CDR2 is YFSETQ in the germline V gene. V was pared by 1 base and J by 2 bases, with 8 bases of the junction left unmatched. The CDR3 totals 17 residues. The CDR3 DNA reads TGCGCCAGCAGCTTGACTCTCTTGACAGGGGGCAATCAGCCCCAGCATTTT. Protein: CASSLTLLTGGNQPQHF.

This clonotype has only a few counts. The rearrangement links TRBV20-1 to TRBJ2-3; 12 positions match TRBD2. Germline V CDR1 and CDR2: DFQATT, SNEGSKA (reference sequence). V lost 6 bases, J lost 7 bases, and 8 bases stayed unmatched. CDR3 length equals 14 residues. The chain's CDR3 is CSADPGLAGNTQYF. DNA of the CDR3: TGCAGTGCGGACCCCGGACTAGCGGGGAATACGCAGTATTTT.

This clonotype was observed many times. The chain combines TRBV20-1 with TRBJ2-5, with 8 positions matching TRBD2. The CDR3 runs 13 residues. Germline V gene sequence: CDR1 DFQATT, CDR2 SNEGSKA (reference sequence). The J segment lost 5 bases and the V segment lost 5 bases, leaving 7 bases of the junction unmatched. The CDR3 is CSAYGLAGETQYF. The CDR3, as DNA: TGCAGTGCTTACGGACTAGCCGGGGAGACCCAGTACTTC.

This sequence joins TRBV5-5 and TRBJ2-2, with 8 bases lining up with TRBD1. The CDR3 extends over 16 amino acids. Losses at the gene ends were 4 bases for V and 2 bases for J; bases not matched to a gene: 7. Germline loops: CDR1 SGHKS, CDR2 YYEKEE (reference sequence). The CDR3 region is CASSPGDRINTGELFF. CDR3 DNA: TGTGCCAGCAGCCCTGGGGACAGGATAAACACCGGGGAGCTGTTTTTT. The variable domain in full, with the rest retrieved from reference TRBV5-5 and TRBJ2-2, is DAGVTQSPTHLIKTRGQQVTLRCSPISGHKSVSWYQQVLGQGPQFIFQYYEKEERGRGNFPDRFSARQFPNYSSELNVNALLLGDSALYLCASSPGDRINTGELFFGEGSRLTVL.

This chain links TRBV7-9 with TRBJ1-3; unclear D gene. The germline CDR1 and CDR2 sequences are SEHNR and FQNEAQ (reference sequence). Trimming pared 4 bases from V and 4 bases from J, leaving 11 bases between. This CDR3 has 14 residues. CDR3 amino acids: CASSSRESGNTIYF. CDR3 in DNA: TGTGCCAGCAGCTCGCGCGAATCCGGAAACACCATATATTTT. The full variable domain, in which reference TRBV7-9 and TRBJ1-3 provide the parts outside the CDR3, is DTGVSQNPRHKITKRGQNVTFRCDPISEHNRLYWYRQTLGQGPEFLTYFQNEAQLEKSRLLSDRFSAERPKGSFSTLEIQRTEQGDSAMYLCASSSRESGNTIYFGEGSWLTVV.

This clonotype was detected many times. The chain recombines TRBV29-1 with TRBJ2-1, with 8 bases fitting TRBD2. V lost 3 bases and J lost 5; bases outside the gene matches: 9. The CDR3 extends over 15 amino acids. Germline V gives CDR1 SQVTM, CDR2 ANQGSEA. Here the CDR3 DNA reads TGCAGCGTTGACGGTCCAGCGGGGGATAACAATGAGCAGTTCTTC. Its protein is CSVDGPAGDNNEQFF.

V is TRBV20-1 and J is TRBJ1-6, with D possibly being TRBD1 (6 bases). V lost 3 bases, J lost 9 bases, and 18 bases lay in between. The CDR3 has 15 residues. From germline, CDR1 is DFQATT and CDR2 SNEGSKA (reference sequence). CDR3 sequence (DNA): TGCAGTGCTAGGGTACAGGGTAGCGGGAGTTCACCCCTCCACTTT. It yields the protein CSARVQGSGSSPLHF.

This chain uses TRBV29-1 with TRBJ2-3; 10 bases are a match to TRBD2. Trimming removed 4 bases from V and 3 bases from J; junction bases left unmatched: 7. Germline assignment: CDR1 SQVTM and CDR2 ANQGSEA. The CDR3 consists of 15 residues. In nucleotides, the CDR3 is TGCAGCGTTGGACGAGCGGGGGGGGGGACAGATACGCAGTATTTT. The encoded protein is CSVGRAGGGTDTQYF.

This chain connects TRBV7-2 to TRBJ1-1, with D uncertain. The CDR3 is made up of 15 amino acids. V was cut by 1 base and J by 1 base, with 10 bases left in between. Germline assignment: CDR1 SGHTA and CDR2 FQGNSA. CDR3 DNA sequence: TGTGCCAGCAGCTTAGTAGTAAGGAAGAACACTGAAGCTTTCTTT. As protein: CASSLVVRKNTEAFF.

This clonotype was counted at least ten times. The V call is TRBV9, the J call TRBJ2-3; D is unresolved. Trimming cost V 2 bases and J 2 bases, with 9 bases left between them. Per germline, CDR1 SGDLS and CDR2 YYNGEE. The CDR3 spans 14 residues. The CDR3 coding sequence is TGTGCCAGCAGCGTGAATACGGCCACAGATACGCAGTATTTT. It translates to CASSVNTATDTQYF.

This clonotype came up a few times. The genes are TRBV18 and TRBJ2-3, with D perhaps matching TRBD2 (5 bases). Germline CDR1 reads KGHSH; CDR2 reads LQKENI. With 2 bases removed from V and 8 bases from J, the gap between germline ends came to 20 bases. The length of the CDR3 is 16 residues. CDR3 in amino acids: CASSPGLAAAGGTQYF. In nucleotides, the CDR3 is TGTGCCAGCTCACCAGGCTTGGCCGCGGCGGGTGGTACGCAGTATTTT.

V is TRBV5-1 and J is TRBJ2-1, with 8 bases fitting TRBD2. After removal of 5 bases from V and 0 bases from J, the junction contained 13 bases not matched to a gene. This CDR3 comprises 18 residues. Germline values: CDR1 SGHRS, CDR2 YFSETQ. Here the CDR3 reads CASRDGLAKGSSYNEQFF. CDR3 in DNA: TGCGCCAGCAGAGATGGACTAGCAAAGGGGAGCTCCTACAATGAGCAGTTCTTC.

A remark on this clonotype: This may come from a read error, since a much larger clone is one base off. The V and J genes are TRBV6-2 or TRBV6-3 and TRBJ2-2; TRBD1 is a possible D gene (6 bases). Trimming removed 2 bases from V and 3 bases from J, with 10 bases in between. The CDR3 extends over 15 amino acids. CDR1 and CDR2 (germline): MNHEY, SVGEGT. CDR3 residues: CASSYPQGYTGELFF. The CDR3 nucleotides are TGTGCCAGCAGTTACCCACAGGGTTACACCGGGGAGCTGTTTTTT.

This chain connects TRBV13 to TRBJ1-1; D gene unclear. Trimming cost V 3 bases and J 11 bases, with 19 bases left between them. Germline CDR1 and CDR2: PRHDT and FYEKMQ (reference sequence). The CDR3 totals 14 residues. For the CDR3, the DNA is TGTGCCAGCAGCTTCTCCGCCCTACGAGATGCGGCTTTCTTT. Translating it yields CASSFSALRDAAFF.

The chain has TRBV3-1 and TRBJ2-7; D perhaps matches TRBD2 (6 bases). The CDR3 consists of 14 residues. Germline V gene sequence: CDR1 LGHDT, CDR2 YNNKEL (reference sequence). The V end lost 4 bases, the J end lost 6 bases, and 16 bases lay between the germline ends. CDR3 sequence reads: CASSLGGASGEQYF. For the CDR3, the DNA is TGTGCCAGCAGCCTCGGGGGAGCCTCGGGCGAGCAGTACTTC.

CDR3: CSARDSTGSYNEQFF. The CDR3 nucleotides read TGCAGTGCTAGAGATAGTACGGGGTCCTACAATGAGCAGTTCTTC. The chain has TRBV20-1 and TRBJ2-1, with D possibly TRBD2 on 5 matching bases. The CDR3 has 15 amino acids. Trimming removed 0 bases from V and 1 base from J, with 10 bases in between. Germline CDR1 and CDR2: DFQATT and SNEGSKA (reference sequence).

This clonotype came up many times. The V call is TRBV6-1, the J call TRBJ1-2, with a tentative D call TRBD1 (5 bases). The CDR3 has 13 amino acids. V lost 7 bases and J lost 8, with 17 bases in between. Germline-derived CDR1 and CDR2 are MNHNS and SASEGT. CDR3 in amino acids: CASKMAGLGGYTF. The CDR3 DNA follows: TGTGCCAGCAAAATGGCAGGGCTAGGAGGCTACACCTTC.

This clonotype showed up many times. The chain is built from TRBV6-4 and TRBJ2-1, with 8 bases identical to TRBD2. This CDR3 is built from 15 residues. V lost 6 bases and J lost 7; bases outside the gene matches: 11. CDR1 and CDR2 (germline): MRHNA, SNTAGT. CDR3 coding DNA: TGTGCCAGCAGCCTTACTAGCGGCTATAGGAATGAGCAGTTCTTC. Its translation is CASSLTSGYRNEQFF.

This CDR3 is CASSPDFGTGELFF. CDR3 sequence (DNA): TGTGCCAGCAGTCCCGACTTTGGGACCGGGGAGCTGTTTTTT. V gene TRBV6-4 combines with J gene TRBJ2-2; D not resolved. Per germline, CDR1 MRHNA and CDR2 SNTAGT. The CDR3 loop spans 14 amino acids. Trimming stripped 5 bases from V and 5 bases from J, with 12 bases between.